Following are 30 T cell receptor beta chains from one sample sequenced in a study of T-cell memory formation after mild COVID-19. MiXCR, applied by TCRdb to the 5' RACE reads, yields one record per CDR3 protein. Among about 110,000 distinct CDR3 sequences listed, under 15% were seen once. Sequencing was carried out using PBMCs or a T cell subset sorted from them (not recorded which). All receptors come from a man younger than 30 who had mild COVID-19 (a few samples of this study predate the infection). Cell type and time point are not known.

The chain is built from TRBV7-6 and TRBJ2-6; perhaps TRBD1 as D (6 bases). The CDR3 extends over 17 amino acids. V lost 5 bases to trimming and J lost 1 base, with 15 bases between them. Germline values: CDR1 SGHVS, CDR2 FNYEAQ. CDR3 DNA: TGTGCCAGCAGCCCCTTCCAGGGGATATCTGGGGCCAACGTCCTGACTTTC. As protein: CASSPFQGISGANVLTF. The full variable domain, rest sourced from reference TRBV7-6 and TRBJ2-6, is GAGVSQSPRYKVTKRGQDVALRCDPISGHVSLYWYRQALGQGPEFLTYFNYEAQQDKSGLPNDRFSAERPEGSISTLTIQRTEQRDSAMYRCASSPFQGISGANVLTFGAGSRLTVL.

The chain joins TRBV28 to TRBJ1-1, with 9 bases identical to TRBD1. Germline assignment: CDR1 MDHEN and CDR2 SYDVKM. V dropped 6 bases and J dropped 7; count of bases not matched to a gene: 6. The CDR3 contains 13 residues. CDR3 protein: CASSSGQGSEAFF. CDR3 DNA: TGTGCCAGCAGCTCGGGACAGGGAAGTGAAGCTTTCTTT.

Many counts were recorded for this clonotype. The CDR3 bases are TGTGCCAGCAGTTTTTGGGGGGAAGAAGGCTACACCTTC. It is translated as CASSFWGEEGYTF. The rearrangement uses TRBV12-3 or TRBV12-4 and TRBJ1-2, with a weak D call TRBD1 (5 bases). The V end lost 3 bases, the J end lost 8 bases, and 13 bases lay between the germline ends. This CDR3 contains 13 residues.

V and J are TRBV20-1 and TRBJ1-2, with TRBD1 identical over 7 bases. The germline V gene has CDR1 DFQATT and CDR2 SNEGSKA (reference sequence). The length of the CDR3 is 14 residues. J was trimmed by 3 bases and V by 2 bases; bases with no gene match: 6. The CDR3 sequence is CSARSYRGHYGYTF. The CDR3 region has the DNA TGCAGTGCTAGATCCTACAGGGGACACTATGGCTACACCTTC.

This clonotype turned up a few times. V and J are TRBV29-1 and TRBJ2-2; the match to TRBD1 covers 8 bases. Trimming cost V 4 bases and J 1 base; bases outside gene matches: 2. Germline loops: CDR1 SQVTM, CDR2 ANQGSEA. CDR3 size: 14 residues. The CDR3 DNA follows: TGCAGCGTTGGCGGGACAGGGAACACCGGGGAGCTGTTTTTT. Encoded protein: CSVGGTGNTGELFF.

This clonotype was found a few times. This chain uses TRBV7-6 with TRBJ1-5, with 9 bases aligning to TRBD1. The CDR3 is made up of 14 amino acids. The J segment lost 4 bases and the V segment lost 5 bases, leaving 3 bases of the junction unmatched. Germline CDR1 reads SGHVS; CDR2 reads FNYEAQ. For the CDR3, the DNA is TGTGCCAGCAGCGAGGGACAGGGTAATCAGCCCCAGCATTTT. This encodes CASSEGQGNQPQHF.

This clonotype showed up just a few times. The J gene is TRBJ1-1, the V gene TRBV15; no clear D. Trimming removed 1 base from V and 7 bases from J, with 13 bases in between. This CDR3 contains 14 residues. Germline CDR1 is LNHNV and CDR2 is YYDKDF (reference sequence). The CDR3 sequence is CATSRAGYLNEAFF. The CDR3 bases are TGTGCCACCAGCAGAGCCGGGTATCTGAATGAAGCTTTCTTT.

This sequence joins TRBV7-9 and TRBJ2-3; D gene uncertain. Germline V lookup: CDR1 SEHNR, CDR2 FQNEAQ (reference sequence). The germline V and J ends were trimmed by 5 bases and 2 bases, with 8 bases remaining between them. The CDR3 consists of 13 residues. The CDR3 protein is CASSASHTDTQYF. CDR3 in DNA: TGTGCCAGCAGCGCCTCGCACACAGATACGCAGTATTTT.

This clonotype was counted only a few times. V is TRBV14 and J is TRBJ1-6; D uncertain. Germline-derived CDR1 and CDR2 are SGHDN and FVKESK. V gave up 3 bases and J gave up 0 bases, with 6 bases separating them. The CDR3 runs to 15 residues. The CDR3: CASSHQGSYNSPLHF. For the CDR3, the DNA is TGTGCCAGCAGCCATCAAGGCTCCTATAATTCACCCCTCCACTTT.

Only a few counts were recorded for this clonotype. The chain recombines TRBV29-1 with TRBJ2-5, with 9 bases lining up with TRBD1. Trimming removed 4 bases from V and 7 bases from J; junction bases left unmatched: 10. CDR1 SQVTM and CDR2 ANQGSEA come from the germline V gene. This CDR3 comprises 14 residues. The CDR3 nucleotides read TGCAGCGTTGTCGGACAGGGGAGAATGGGGACCCAGTACTTC. It is translated as CSVVGQGRMGTQYF.

This clonotype was found many times. The chain is built from TRBV29-1 and TRBJ2-2, with D perhaps TRBD1 or TRBD2 (5 bases each). Germline V CDR1 and CDR2: SQVTM, ANQGSEA. Trimming left V 3 bases short and J 5 bases short, with 13 bases between. The CDR3 runs to 14 residues. The CDR3 coding sequence is TGCAGCGTTGAGAATAGGGACGGAACCGGGGAGCTGTTTTTT. It yields the protein CSVENRDGTGELFF.

There are a few counts of this clonotype. This chain connects TRBV7-9 to TRBJ2-5; D gene uncertain. The CDR3 runs 16 residues. V was cut by 1 base and J by 3 bases, with 15 bases left in between. Germline V gives CDR1 SEHNR, CDR2 FQNEAQ (reference sequence). CDR3 DNA: TGTGCCAGCAGCTTAGGGGTGATGCTGGGGAAAGAGACCCAGTACTTC. Amino acid sequence: CASSLGVMLGKETQYF.

There are a few counts of this clonotype. V is TRBV7-9 and J is TRBJ1-6; unclear D gene. Germline V gene sequence: CDR1 SEHNR, CDR2 FQNEAQ (reference sequence). The V end was cut by 6 bases, the J end by 6 bases, with 15 bases between. The CDR3 consists of 15 residues. CDR3 loop: CASSPSEGPNSPLHF. CDR3 nucleotide sequence: TGTGCCAGCAGTCCGTCGGAGGGCCCTAATTCACCCCTCCACTTT.

This clonotype was recorded a few times. This chain joins TRBV7-2 and TRBJ2-5; D is ambiguous. Germline CDR1 is SGHTA and CDR2 is FQGNSA. Between the trimmed V and J ends, which lost 7 bases and 1 base, there was a span of 13 bases. This CDR3 is 14 amino acids long. The CDR3 here is CASNGRTSQETQYF. The CDR3 DNA reads TGTGCCAGCAACGGAAGAACGAGCCAAGAGACCCAGTACTTC.

This clonotype has only a few counts. The rearrangement joins TRBV4-1 to TRBJ1-1; D is undetermined. CDR1 MGHRA and CDR2 YSYEKL come from the germline V gene. The V end was cut by 2 bases, the J end by 2 bases, with 21 bases between. This CDR3 has 18 amino acids. In DNA form, the CDR3 reads TGCGCCAGCAGCCAAACTGCCCATAGCGGACGGATTAACACTGAAGCTTTCTTT. As protein: CASSQTAHSGRINTEAFF.

This clonotype was recorded many times. The V and J genes are TRBV25-1 and TRBJ1-6; D ambiguous. The length of the CDR3 is 12 residues. V was pared by 2 bases and J by 9 bases, with 5 bases between. Germline V gene sequence: CDR1 MGHDK, CDR2 SYGVNS. The CDR3 DNA is TGTGCCAGCAGTGAAGTTGGTTCACCCCTCCACTTT. Residues: CASSEVGSPLHF.

The chain carries TRBV20-1 and TRBJ1-3; D gene uncertain. The V end lost 0 bases, the J end lost 4 bases, and 7 bases lay between the germline ends. Germline V gene sequence: CDR1 DFQATT, CDR2 SNEGSKA (reference sequence). This CDR3 has 13 amino acids. CDR3 in amino acids: CSARDPQGNTIYF. The CDR3 nucleotides read TGCAGTGCTAGAGATCCTCAAGGAAACACCATATATTTT.

This clonotype was counted ten times or more. The rearrangement joins TRBV23-1 to TRBJ1-5, with 7 nucleotides matching TRBD1. TRBV23-1 is sorted into the ORF group, with uncertain function. The CDR3 is made up of 14 amino acids. V shed 7 bases and J 2 bases; nucleotides not matched to a gene: 5. The CDR3 DNA is TGCGCCAGCACCGACAGGGTCGGCAATCAGCCCCAGCATTTT. This gives the protein CASTDRVGNQPQHF.

This clonotype was picked up many times. V gene TRBV12-5 combines with J gene TRBJ2-2, with 7 bases that match TRBD2. V lost 9 bases and J lost 4; bases outside the gene matches: 14. The CDR3 sequence is 16 residues long. Germline V CDR1 and CDR2: LGHNT, FRNRAP. The CDR3: CASLFKTSRITGELFF. CDR3 bases: TGTGCTAGCCTGTTTAAGACTAGCCGAATCACCGGGGAGCTGTTTTTT.

This clonotype was counted a few times. The rearrangement uses TRBV6-5 and TRBJ1-2; D call uncertain. Germline V lookup: CDR1 MNHEY, CDR2 SVGAGI. Trimming took 8 bases from V and 4 from J, leaving 14 bases between them. The CDR3 sequence is 13 residues long. The DNA for the CDR3 is TGTGCCAGCGGAATGGAGGGTCCCTATGGCTACACCTTC. This codes for CASGMEGPYGYTF.

The sample holds a few counts of this clonotype. The V and J genes are TRBV10-1 and TRBJ2-1; 14 positions match TRBD2. Germline V lookup: CDR1 WNHNN, CDR2 SYGVQD (reference sequence). The CDR3 runs 17 residues. The junction had 13 bases not matched to a gene; V was cut back by 6 bases and J by 9 bases. The CDR3 sequence: CASSDNGLAGGLGEQFF. As DNA, the CDR3 is TGCGCCAGCAGCGATAACGGACTAGCGGGAGGACTTGGTGAGCAGTTCTTC.

This clonotype was detected ten times or more. This chain connects TRBV6-1 to TRBJ2-7; D is perhaps TRBD1 (8 bases). The CDR3 runs to 15 residues. V lost 2 bases and J 6 bases, leaving 17 bases between the germline ends. CDR1 MNHNS and CDR2 SASEGT come from the germline V gene. CDR3 coding DNA: TGTGCCAGCAGTGAAAAGAGTACAGGGGGGGCCGAGCAGTACTTC. Amino acid sequence: CASSEKSTGGAEQYF.

The rearrangement joins TRBV19 to TRBJ2-7; tentatively, D is TRBD2 (5 bases). There are 16 residues in the CDR3. Trimming took off 2 bases at V and 3 bases at J, with 17 bases between the two ends. Germline V gene lookup returns CDR1 LNHDA and CDR2 SQIVND (reference sequence). In DNA, the CDR3 is TGTGCCAGTAGTATATTCTCGGACGGTGGACTCTACGAGCAGTACGTC. Its translation: CASSIFSDGGLYEQYV.

This clonotype appeared a few times. This chain links TRBV5-6 with TRBJ2-5; no reliable D call. V was trimmed by 0 bases and J by 10 bases, leaving 7 bases between them. From germline, CDR1 is SGHDT and CDR2 YYEEEE. The CDR3 totals 11 residues. The CDR3 protein is CASSLDEYQYF. The CDR3 DNA is TGTGCCAGCAGCTTGGATGAGTACCAGTACTTC.

This clonotype occurred a few times. V usage is TRBV7-9 and J usage is TRBJ2-5; 11 bases match TRBD2. The CDR3 contains 16 residues. The junction had 6 bases not matched to a gene; V was cut back by 4 bases and J by 2 bases. Germline V gene data show CDR1 as SEHNR and CDR2 as FQNEAQ (reference sequence). Written as DNA, the CDR3 is TGTGCCAGCAGCTGGAAACTAGCGGGGGAGCAAGAGACCCAGTACTTC. It codes for CASSWKLAGEQETQYF.

J is TRBJ1-2 and V is TRBV4-3; 7 bases fit TRBD1. V gave up 2 bases and J gave up 5 bases; unmatched junction bases: 8. Germline-derived CDR1 and CDR2 are LGHNA and YSLEER. This CDR3 region has 15 residues. The DNA of the CDR3 is TGCGCCAGCAGCCAATTTCAGGGGGAAGGGTATGGCTACACCTTC. It yields the protein CASSQFQGEGYGYTF.

This clonotype has at least ten counts. The rearrangement uses TRBV3-1 and TRBJ1-1, with D unclear. The CDR3 runs 11 residues. Germline CDR1 is LGHDT and CDR2 is YNNKEL (reference sequence). V lost 6 bases to trimming and J lost 2 bases, with 4 bases between them. The CDR3 nucleotides are TGTGCCAGCAGACCAAACACTGAAGCTTTCTTT. Translated, it gives CASRPNTEAFF. Full variable domain (missing parts from reference TRBV3-1 and TRBJ1-1): DTAVSQTPKYLVTQMGNDKSIKCEQNLGHDTMYWYKQDSKKFLKIMFSYNNKELIINETVPNRFSPKSPDKAHLNLHINSLELGDSAVYFCASRPNTEAFFGQGTRLTVV.

This clonotype was found many times. The chain uses TRBV20-1 and TRBJ2-5; 8 bases agree with TRBD2. The CDR3 extends over 14 amino acids. V lost 0 bases, J lost 3 bases, and 3 bases stayed unmatched. The germline gives CDR1 DFQATT, CDR2 SNEGSKA (reference sequence). CDR3 bases: TGCAGTGCTAGAGACGGGGGGGGAGAAGAGACCCAGTACTTC. This codes for CSARDGGGEETQYF.

V and J are TRBV2 and TRBJ2-7; D may be TRBD1 (6 bases). Germline CDR1 SNHLY, CDR2 FYNNEI. V was trimmed by 6 bases and J by 4 bases, leaving 13 bases between them. CDR3 length: 13 amino acids. The CDR3 DNA reads as TGTGCCAGCAGATCGGGGACAAGATACGAGCAGTACTTC. As protein: CASRSGTRYEQYF.

V usage is TRBV7-8 and J usage is TRBJ1-4; 10 bases agree with TRBD1. This CDR3 is 17 amino acids long. Trimming removed 3 bases from V and 3 bases from J; junction bases left unmatched: 7. Germline CDR1 SGHVS, CDR2 FQNEAQ. The CDR3 here is CASSFPGQGWPNEKLFF. CDR3 nucleotides: TGTGCCAGCAGCTTCCCGGGACAGGGGTGGCCTAATGAAAAACTGTTTTTT.